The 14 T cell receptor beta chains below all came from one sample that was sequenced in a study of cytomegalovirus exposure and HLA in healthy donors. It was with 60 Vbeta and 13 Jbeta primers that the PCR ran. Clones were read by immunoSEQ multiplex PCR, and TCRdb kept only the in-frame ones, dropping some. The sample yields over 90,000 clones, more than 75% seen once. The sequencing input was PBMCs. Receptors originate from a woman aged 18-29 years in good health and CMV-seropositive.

The CDR3 sequence is CASSPGPFYEQYF. CDR3 sequence (DNA): TGTGCCAGCAGTCCCGGTCCCTTCTACGAGCAGTACTTC. This rearrangement joins TRBV27 to TRBJ2-7; no clear D. V shed 5 bases and J shed 3 bases, with 11 bases lying between them. CDR3 length: 13 residues. The germline gives CDR1 MNHEY, CDR2 SMNVEV (reference sequence).

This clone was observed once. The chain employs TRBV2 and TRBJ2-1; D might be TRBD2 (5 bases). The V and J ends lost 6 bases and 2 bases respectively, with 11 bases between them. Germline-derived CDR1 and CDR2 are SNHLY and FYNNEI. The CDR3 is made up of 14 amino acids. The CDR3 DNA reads TGTGCCAGCAGCCAGGACTTCACCTACAATGAGCAGTTCTTC. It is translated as CASSQDFTYNEQFF.

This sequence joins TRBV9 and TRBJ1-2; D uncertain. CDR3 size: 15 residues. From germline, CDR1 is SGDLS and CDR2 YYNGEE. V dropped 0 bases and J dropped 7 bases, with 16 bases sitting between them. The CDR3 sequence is CASSVELAGQFGYTF. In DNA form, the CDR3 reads TGTGCCAGCAGCGTAGAGTTGGCAGGCCAATTTGGCTACACCTTC.

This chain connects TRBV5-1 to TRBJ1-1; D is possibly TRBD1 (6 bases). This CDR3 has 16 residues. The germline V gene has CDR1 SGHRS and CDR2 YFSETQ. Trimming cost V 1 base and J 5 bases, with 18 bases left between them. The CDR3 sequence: CASSLTGIGEGTEAFF. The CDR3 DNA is TGCGCCAGCAGCTTGACAGGGATTGGGGAGGGGACTGAAGCTTTCTTT.

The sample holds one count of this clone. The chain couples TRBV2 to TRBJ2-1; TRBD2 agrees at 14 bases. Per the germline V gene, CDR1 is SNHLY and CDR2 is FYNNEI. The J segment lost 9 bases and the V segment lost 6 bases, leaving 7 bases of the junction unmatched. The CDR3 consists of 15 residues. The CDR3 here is CASSAGLAGVGEQFF. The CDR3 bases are TGTGCCAGCAGCGCGGGACTAGCGGGAGTCGGTGAGCAGTTCTTC. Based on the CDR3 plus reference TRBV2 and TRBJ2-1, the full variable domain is EPEVTQTPSHQVTQMGQEVILRCVPISNHLYFYWYRQILGQKVEFLVSFYNNEISEKSEIFDDQFSVERPDGSNFTLKIRSTKLEDSAMYFCASSAGLAGVGEQFFGPGTRLTVL.

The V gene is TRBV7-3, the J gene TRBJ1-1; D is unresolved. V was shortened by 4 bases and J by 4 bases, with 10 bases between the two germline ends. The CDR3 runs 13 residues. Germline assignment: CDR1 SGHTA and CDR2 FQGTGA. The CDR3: CASSSGSGTEAFF. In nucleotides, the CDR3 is TGTGCCAGCAGCTCGGGGAGCGGCACTGAAGCTTTCTTT.

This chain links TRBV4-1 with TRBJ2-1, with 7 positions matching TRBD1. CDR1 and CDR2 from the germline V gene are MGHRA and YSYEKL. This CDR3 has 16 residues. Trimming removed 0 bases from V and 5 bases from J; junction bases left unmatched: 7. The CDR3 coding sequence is TGCGCCAGCAGCCAAGAAAACAGGGGATTGAACAATGAGCAGTTCTTC. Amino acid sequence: CASSQENRGLNNEQFF.

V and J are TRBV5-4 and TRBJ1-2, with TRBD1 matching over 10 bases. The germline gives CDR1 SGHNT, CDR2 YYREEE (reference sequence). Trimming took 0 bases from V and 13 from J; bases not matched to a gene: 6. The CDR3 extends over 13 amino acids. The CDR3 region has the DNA TGTGCCAGCAGCTTGGCCGGGACAGGGGCGTTCACCTTC. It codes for CASSLAGTGAFTF.

CDR3 region: CASSIVGGDKELFF. The CDR3 region has the DNA TGTGCCAGTAGTATAGTCGGCGGAGATAAAGAACTGTTTTTT. The chain joins TRBV19 to TRBJ1-4; D unresolved. Trimming stripped 1 base from V and 12 bases from J, with 15 bases between. This CDR3 comprises 14 residues. Germline V gives CDR1 LNHDA, CDR2 SQIVND (reference sequence).

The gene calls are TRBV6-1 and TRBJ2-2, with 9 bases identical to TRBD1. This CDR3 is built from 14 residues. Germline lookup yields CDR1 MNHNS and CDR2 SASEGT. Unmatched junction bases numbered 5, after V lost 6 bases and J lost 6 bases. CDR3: CASRTGGWSGELFF. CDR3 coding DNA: TGTGCCAGCAGGACAGGGGGTTGGTCCGGGGAGCTGTTTTTT.

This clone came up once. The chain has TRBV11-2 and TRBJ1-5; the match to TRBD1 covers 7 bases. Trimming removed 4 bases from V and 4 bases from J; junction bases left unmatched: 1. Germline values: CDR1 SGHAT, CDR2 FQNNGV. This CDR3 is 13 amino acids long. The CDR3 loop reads CASSSTGNQPQHF. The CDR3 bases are TGTGCCAGCAGCTCGACAGGGAATCAGCCCCAGCATTTT.

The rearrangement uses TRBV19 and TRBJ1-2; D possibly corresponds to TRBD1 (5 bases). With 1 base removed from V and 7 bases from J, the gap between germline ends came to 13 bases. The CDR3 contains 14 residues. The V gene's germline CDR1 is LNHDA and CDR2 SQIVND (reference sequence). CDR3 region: CASSIVVGGSGYTF. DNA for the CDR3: TGTGCCAGTAGTATAGTGGTCGGGGGGTCTGGCTACACCTTC.

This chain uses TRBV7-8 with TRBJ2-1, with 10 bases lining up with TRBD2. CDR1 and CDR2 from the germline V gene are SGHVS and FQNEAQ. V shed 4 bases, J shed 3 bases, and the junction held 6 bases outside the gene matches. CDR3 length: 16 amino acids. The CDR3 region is CASSSLAGAIYNEQFF. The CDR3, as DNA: TGTGCCAGCAGCTCCCTAGCGGGAGCCATCTACAATGAGCAGTTCTTC.

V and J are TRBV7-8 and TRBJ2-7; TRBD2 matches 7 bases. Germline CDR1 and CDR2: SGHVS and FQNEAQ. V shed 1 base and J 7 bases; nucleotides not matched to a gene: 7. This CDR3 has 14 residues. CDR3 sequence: CASSLGGRANEQYF. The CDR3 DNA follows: TGTGCCAGCAGCTTAGGGGGGAGGGCGAATGAGCAGTACTTC.